These 9 T cell receptor beta chains share one sample of origin, sequenced in a study of T-cell reconstitution after alpha-beta-depleted transplantation in children. Preparation of the TCRbeta library used unique molecular identifiers. TCRdb itself ran the PCR reads through MiXCR, one entry per CDR3 protein. The table lists fewer than 35,000 distinct CDR3 sequences, about 6.8% of them singletons. The study's findings and limits: Approximately two months post-transplant, alpha-beta T cells reportedly originated from several hundred expanded graft clones.

The antigens of these receptors remain unknown. The starting material was peripheral blood, obtained 60 days after TCRalphabeta/CD19-depleted stem cell transplant. These TCRs come from a child under three years old who had a stem cell transplant for acute myeloid leukemia, so the T cells may come from the graft donor.

The sample holds many counts of this clonotype. CDR3 nucleotides: TGTGCCATCAGTCCCAGGGGACAGATTAATTCACCCCTCCACTTT. It encodes CAISPRGQINSPLHF. The V call is TRBV10-3, the J call TRBJ1-6; 7 nucleotides agree with TRBD1. With 5 bases clipped from V and 6 bases from J, the junction kept 7 bases outside the gene matches. The CDR3 is made up of 15 amino acids. Per the germline V gene, CDR1 is ENHRY and CDR2 is SYGVKD.

This clonotype was observed a few times. V usage is TRBV18 and J usage is TRBJ2-2, with D perhaps assigned TRBD1 or TRBD2 (6 bases each). The length of the CDR3 is 17 residues. The V end lost 3 bases, the J end lost 0 bases, and 14 bases lay between the germline ends. Germline CDR1 and CDR2: KGHSH and LQKENI. CDR3 residues: CASSPFAGHPNTGELFF. In DNA, the CDR3 is TGTGCCAGCTCACCTTTTGCGGGACACCCGAACACCGGGGAGCTGTTTTTT.

This clonotype was recorded at least ten times. This chain joins TRBV5-1 and TRBJ2-1; 12 bases match TRBD2. The V and J ends lost 6 bases and 8 bases, in that order; junction bases with no gene match: 6. This CDR3 contains 14 residues. In germline, CDR1 is SGHRS, CDR2 YFSETQ. The CDR3 sequence is CASTPGTSGYEQFF. In DNA, the CDR3 is TGCGCCAGCACCCCCGGGACTAGCGGGTATGAGCAGTTCTTC.

The chain couples TRBV18 to TRBJ1-1; 7 positions agree with TRBD1. The CDR3 extends over 15 amino acids. With V trimmed by 5 bases and J by 5 bases, 11 bases remained unmatched. Per germline, CDR1 KGHSH and CDR2 LQKENI. CDR3 sequence: CASSSSQGRGTEAFF. The CDR3 region has the DNA TGTGCCAGCTCATCCTCACAGGGGCGGGGGACTGAAGCTTTCTTT.

The table lists this clonotype with many counts. This chain links TRBV7-2 with TRBJ2-3; TRBD1 agrees at 10 bases. Trimming cost V 1 base and J 3 bases; bases outside gene matches: 4. Germline lookup yields CDR1 SGHTA and CDR2 FQGNSA. The CDR3 is made up of 16 amino acids. The CDR3 region has the DNA TGTGCCAGCAGCTTAGGCGGGACAGGGGCAACAGATACGCAGTATTTT. Amino acid sequence: CASSLGGTGATDTQYF.

This clonotype has at least ten counts. The chain joins TRBV3-1 to TRBJ1-1, with D perhaps matching TRBD1 (5 bases). CDR3 size: 12 residues. CDR1 is LGHDT, CDR2 YNNKEL, per germline (reference sequence). Trimming took off 4 bases at V and 5 bases at J, with 8 bases between the two ends. CDR3 sequence: CASSPGGTEAFF. For the CDR3, the DNA is TGTGCCAGCAGCCCCGGGGGAACTGAAGCTTTCTTT.

This clonotype is medium-sized (0.01 to 0.1%). The gene calls are TRBV12-3 or TRBV12-4 and TRBJ2-7; no firm D call. V lost 3 bases, J lost 7 bases, and 10 bases lay in between. The CDR3 covers 12 residues. For the CDR3, the DNA is TGTGCCAGCAGTTTGCAGGAGATAGAGCAGTACTTC. Its protein product is CASSLQEIEQYF.

This chain links TRBV6-4 with TRBJ2-5, with D unclear. V gave up 2 bases and J gave up 5 bases, with 12 bases separating them. This CDR3 has 14 amino acids. The germline CDR1 and CDR2 sequences are MRHNA and SNTAGT. CDR3 residues: CASSDPYMGETQYF. CDR3 coding DNA: TGTGCCAGCAGTGACCCCTACATGGGCGAGACCCAGTACTTC.

This clonotype has a count of ten or more. The chain combines TRBV4-3 with TRBJ1-5, with 7 bases identical to TRBD1. The CDR3 covers 15 residues. V gave up 1 base and J gave up 7 bases; unmatched junction bases: 7. Germline CDR1 and CDR2: LGHNA and YSLEER. CDR3 in amino acids: CASSQATGWGQPQHF. The CDR3 DNA is TGCGCCAGCAGCCAAGCGACAGGGTGGGGGCAGCCCCAGCATTTT.